This T cell receptor (beta chain) appears in the sequencing data of a study of shared clonotypes between healthy human individuals. As for the study in general: Three plates were used per donor for CD4 naive, three for CD4 memory, two for CD8 naive and one for CD8 memory.

Study-level results: Rarefaction revealed incomplete sorted-subset sequencing despite large depth. Sampling covered blood only; tissue repertoires likely differ. Since donors were few, the genetic and exposure-history diversity represented was limited.

Repertoires were generated with immunoSEQ multiplex PCR, while TCRdb's copy carries only in-frame clones and drops some. The repertoire consists of some 2 million clones, with over 85% occurring once and the leading ten covering 0.1% to 0.15%. With respect to this clone: Its matching antigen is unknown.

The V end was cut by 5 bases, the J end by 8 bases, with 18 bases between. The CDR3 spans 14 residues. Germline loops: CDR1 MNHEY, CDR2 SVGAGI. The chain joins TRBV6-5 to TRBJ1-2; maybe TRBD1 (6 bases). Sequenced input: naive CD4+ T cells sorted from blood. Subset meaning: CD45RA+ positively selected. The sequence was collected from a man aged 18 to 30 in good health. Here the CDR3 reads CASSRTASGEGYTF. Here the CDR3 DNA reads TGTGCCAGCAGTAGGACAGCTTCGGGGGAGGGCTACACCTTC.